The present T cell receptor beta chain was sequenced within a study of shared clonotypes between healthy human individuals. Of note for this clone: Its target is not known.

General study points: The study found about 5% of naive CD4 clonotypes shared across several donors. Naive subsets usually exceeded memory subsets in estimated richness.

CD45RO-negative, CCR7-positively selected cells formed the naive CD8 fraction, excluding terminally differentiated effector memory CD45RA+ cells. CDR1 and CDR2 (germline): MNHEY, SMNVEV (reference sequence). The junction had 4 bases not matched to a gene; V was cut back by 3 bases and J by 4 bases. The CDR3 runs 14 residues. Every subset had its genomic DNA shared out evenly among several immunoSEQ plates. The method was immunoSEQ multiplex PCR; TCRdb's version includes in-frame clones alone and lacks a portion of them. In the table there are approximately 1.9 million clones, 90% to 95% of which are singletons.

This clonotype was obtained from a man younger than 35 in good health. Some clones in this sample may be carry-over from other donors' samples. The chain is built from TRBV27 and TRBJ2-3, with 7 bases that match TRBD1. Material: naive CD8+ T cells from PBMCs. CDR3 in amino acids: CASSFDRAADTQYF. For the CDR3, the DNA is TGTGCCAGCAGTTTCGACAGGGCCGCAGATACGCAGTATTTT.